This T cell receptor beta chain appears in the sequencing data of a study of CD8 T cells in Susac syndrome. Study at large: Patients with Susac syndrome had blood drawn and were at that point therapy-naive, on corticosteroids, or on intravenous immunoglobulin alone.

Trimming pared 4 bases from V and 0 bases from J, leaving 11 bases between. This CDR3 region has 15 residues. The germline V gene has CDR1 SGHNT and CDR2 YYREEE (reference sequence). After extraction with the RNeasy kit, 0.5 to 1 ug of the RNA was reverse transcribed using random hexamers. immunoSEQ multiplex PCR amplified TCR beta CDR3 across 54 Vbeta, 13 Jbeta. Via MiXCR, TCRdb re-called the immunoSEQ multiplex PCR reads, giving one row per CDR3 protein. The repertoire includes under 200,000 distinct CDR3 sequences, around 96% of them detected once, and around 0.13% sits in the top ten. While CD8+ and CD4+ T cells were isolated negatively, TEMRA cells were enriched by FACS.

The chain joins TRBV5-4 to TRBJ2-1, with TRBD2 as a possible D gene (6 bases). The sequence was obtained from a human donor with Susac syndrome. The sample taken for sequencing was CD4+ T cells from PBMCs. The CDR3 nucleotides read TGTGCCAGCAGCGATAGCGGCCACTCCTACAATGAGCAGTTCTTC. Its translation is CASSDSGHSYNEQFF.